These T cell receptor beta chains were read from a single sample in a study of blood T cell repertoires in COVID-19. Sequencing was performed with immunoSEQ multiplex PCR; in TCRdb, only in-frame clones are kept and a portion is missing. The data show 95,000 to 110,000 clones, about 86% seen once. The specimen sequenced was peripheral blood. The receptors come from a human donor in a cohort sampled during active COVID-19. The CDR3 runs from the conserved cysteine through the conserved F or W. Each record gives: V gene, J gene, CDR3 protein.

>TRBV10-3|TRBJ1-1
CARVIEVTEAFF
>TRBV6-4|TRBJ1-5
CASSEYSNQPQHF
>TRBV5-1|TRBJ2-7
CASSLGDRAYEQYF
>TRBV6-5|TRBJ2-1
CATARFGQGNNEQFF
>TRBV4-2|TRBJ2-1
CASSQDIKTGSNNEQFF
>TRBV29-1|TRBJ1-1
CSGGMARENTEAFF
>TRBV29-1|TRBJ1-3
CSVAGTHLRSSGNTIYF
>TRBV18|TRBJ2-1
CASSSDTYNEQFF
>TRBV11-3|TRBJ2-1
CASSLVSVSGRVEQFF
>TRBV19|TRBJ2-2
CATSGGRYTGELFF
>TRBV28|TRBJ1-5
CASSLVSGGLSNQPQHF
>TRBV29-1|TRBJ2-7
CSAEGTSYEQYF
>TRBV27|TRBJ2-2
CASSPRQGTTGELFF
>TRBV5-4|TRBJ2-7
CASSSALTSGSREQYF
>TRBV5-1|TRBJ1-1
CASSADSWNTEAFF
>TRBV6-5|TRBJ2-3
CASSLQPGQGTDTQYF
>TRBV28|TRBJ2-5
CASSLRIPRWETQYF
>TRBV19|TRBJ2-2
CASREISPTGELFF
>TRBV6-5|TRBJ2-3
CASSYSFDRGSDTQYF
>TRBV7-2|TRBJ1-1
CASSPYGGGSGTSEAFF
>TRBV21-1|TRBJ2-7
CAIRRRTGTYEQYF
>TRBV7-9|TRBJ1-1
CASSWTGQGNTEAFF
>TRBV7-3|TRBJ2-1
CASSPPGGQEQFF
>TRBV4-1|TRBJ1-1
CASSQAYRGRTEAFF
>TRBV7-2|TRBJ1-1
CASSARRSSNTEAFF
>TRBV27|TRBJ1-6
CASSFTGGGRSYNSPLHF
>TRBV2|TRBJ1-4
CASRVQGLATNEKLFF
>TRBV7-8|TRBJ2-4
CASSRGTEKNIQYF
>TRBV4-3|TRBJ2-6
CASRSDRGRSGANVLTF
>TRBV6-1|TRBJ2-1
CASSEVRSGRNDNEQFF
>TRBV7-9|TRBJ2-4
CASSPGGSEAKNIQYF
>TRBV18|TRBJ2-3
CASSPGSASGGAGDTQYF
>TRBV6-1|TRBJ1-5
CASREQSSGSNQPQHF
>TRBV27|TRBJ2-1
CASSFSGTSYNEQFF
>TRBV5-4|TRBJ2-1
CASSFSGVSYNEQFF
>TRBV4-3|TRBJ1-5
CASSQTLAEQPQHF